This TCR beta chain originates from a study of cytomegalovirus exposure and HLA in healthy donors. Germline-derived CDR1 and CDR2 are LGHNT and FRNRAP. The CDR3 consists of 17 residues. V shed 0 bases, J shed 2 bases, and the junction held 4 bases outside the gene matches. This PCR relied on a set of 60 Vbeta primers and 13 Jbeta primers. Clones were read by immunoSEQ multiplex PCR, and TCRdb kept only the in-frame ones, dropping some. The data show roughly 170,000 clones, just under 85% seen once. The chain is built from TRBV12-5 and TRBJ2-6; 7 nucleotides line up with TRBD1. What was sequenced was PBMCs. The clonotype comes from a girl between 10 and 17 years old in good health and CMV-seropositive. The DNA for the CDR3 is TGTGCTAGTGGTTTGGTACGAGGGGGCGCTGGGGCCAACGTCCTGACTTTC. It encodes CASGLVRGGAGANVLTF.